The present T cell receptor beta chain was sequenced within a study of blood T cell repertoires in COVID-19 (dated by TCRdb to about 2020). Regarding the complete study: The collaborator samples originated in the United States, Italy and Spain and spanned the acute and convalescent phases of COVID-19. The prospective study material was composed of cDNA or gDNA derived from T cells, B-cell-depleted T cells, or PBMCs. The dataset comprised deeply sampled blood TCRbeta repertoires from subjects exposed to, actively infected with, or recovered from COVID-19. The repertoires were released in a freely available public database intended as a resource for research on the immune response to SARS-CoV-2. The samples were drawn from two sources: the first 160 participants of the ongoing ImmuneRACE study, and fewer than 1,500 subjects contributed by 6 global collaborators. Sample metadata almost always included a de-identified subject ID, COVID-19 status, age in years and sex. HLA class I and class II types, where available, came from metadata supplied by the sample provider rather than from assay-based typing. Findings and caveats that apply to the study as a whole: How much clinical and demographic metadata was included differed by source and by participant, and the metadata was provided uncurated.

Whole blood was collected in K2EDTA tubes by collaborating institutions according to the institutions' own protocols. For TCRbeta analysis, collaborators shipped samples in one of three forms: frozen whole blood, isolated PBMCs, or DNA extracted from either of those sample types. TCRbeta CDR3 regions were amplified from genomic DNA using the immunoSEQ Assay, a bias-controlled multiplex PCR. The authors' pipeline ran thus. Within the assay, amplification of reference gene primers was used to estimate how many nucleated cells each sample contained. Sequence reads were collapsed and filtered to measure the absolute abundance of every unique TCRbeta CDR3 rearrangement. For each sample, productive Simpson clonality was calculated as the square root of Simpson's diversity index over productive rearrangements. Sourced from immuneACCESS, this table was stored by TCRdb with only in-frame sequences that have V and J called. A share of the clones is absent; for the studies checked, an unresolved V gene accounts for under half, and the remainder has no known explanation. D and trimming come from the DNA, and the V and J calls and clone size come from that table. Across this sample there are some 140,000 clones, with around 81% seen only once. Of the sample, about 10% falls within the top ten clones.

This clone was counted between two and nine times. Its binding antigen is unknown. Per-base quality was not reported, and no clone a single base away is much larger than it. Relative to germline, V is missing 0 bases and J is missing 6 bases, with 8 bases of the junction outside any gene match. The CDR3 numbers 15 residues from cysteine through phenylalanine. Just CDR3 DNA is preserved here, 45 bases in frame from base 1. Rearrangement joined TRBV5-3 to TRBJ1-2, with TRBD1 matching 7 junction bases. TRBV5-3 carries the ORF label, with uncertain function. The sequenced material came from peripheral blood. This TCR came from a human donor in a cohort sampled during active COVID-19. CDR3 region: CARSLEEDRRDGYTF. The DNA sequence reads TGTGCCAGAAGCTTGGAGGAGGACAGGAGGGATGGCTACACCTTC.